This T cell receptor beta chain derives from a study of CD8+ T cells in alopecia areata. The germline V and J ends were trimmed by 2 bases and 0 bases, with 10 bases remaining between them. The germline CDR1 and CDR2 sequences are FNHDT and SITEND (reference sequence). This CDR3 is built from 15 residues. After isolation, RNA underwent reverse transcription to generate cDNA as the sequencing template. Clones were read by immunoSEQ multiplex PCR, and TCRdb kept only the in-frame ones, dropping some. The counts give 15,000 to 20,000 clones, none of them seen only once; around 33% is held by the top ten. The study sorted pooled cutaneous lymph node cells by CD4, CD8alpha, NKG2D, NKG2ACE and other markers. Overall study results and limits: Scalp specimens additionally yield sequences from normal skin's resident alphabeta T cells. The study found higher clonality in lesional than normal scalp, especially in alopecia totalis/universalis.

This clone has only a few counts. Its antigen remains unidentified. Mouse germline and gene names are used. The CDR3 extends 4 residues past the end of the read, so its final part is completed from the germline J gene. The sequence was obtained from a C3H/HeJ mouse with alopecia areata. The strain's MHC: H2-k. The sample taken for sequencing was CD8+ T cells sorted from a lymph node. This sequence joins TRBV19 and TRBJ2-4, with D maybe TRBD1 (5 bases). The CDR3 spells CASSMTETSQNTLYF. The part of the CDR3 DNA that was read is TGTGCCAGCAGTATGACAGAAACTAGTCAAAAC.